This entry describes one TCR beta chain. The antigen remains undetermined. V lost 4 bases and J 0 bases, leaving 23 bases between the germline ends. Germline CDR1 and CDR2: PRHDT and FYEKMQ (reference sequence). This CDR3 contains 19 residues. This sample was taken from a study of cytomegalovirus exposure and HLA in healthy donors. Clones were read by immunoSEQ multiplex PCR, and TCRdb kept only the in-frame ones, dropping some. The data contain roughly 60,000 clones, approximately 95% of them singletons. Study findings and constraints: 164 TCR beta chains were listed as cytomegalovirus-associated. In vitro experiments confirmed that a few CMV-associated chains were specific for CMV antigens. According to a subsequent analysis, TCR clusters from the first cohort were inclined to appear together in the 120 or so validation repertoires.

Sequenced material: PBMCs. This TCR derives from a young woman in good health and CMV-seropositive. The chain has TRBV13 and TRBJ2-3; maybe TRBD2 (6 bases). CDR3 sequence reads: CASSSEREPQGLSTDTQYF. The CDR3 region has the DNA TGTGCCAGCAGCTCCGAAAGAGAGCCCCAGGGACTCAGCACAGATACGCAGTATTTT.